These 16 T cell receptor beta chains were sequenced from one sample in a study of response to subunit inactivated influenza vaccine. TCRdb re-derived calls from the RT-PCR reads in MiXCR, one entry per CDR3 protein. This sample yields some 500,000 distinct CDR3 sequences, of which 13% are seen a single time; 10% to 15% belongs to the top ten. The sample in question was PBMCs from blood, obtained 45 days after vaccination. Source of these receptors: a man aged 50-60 years who received an inactivated influenza vaccine.

The CDR3 protein is CASSKTTAGANVLTF. CDR3 coding DNA: TGTGCCAGCAGTAAAACGACAGCTGGGGCCAACGTCCTGACTTTC. The gene calls are TRBV6-2 or TRBV6-3 and TRBJ2-6; maybe TRBD1 (5 bases). Trimming shortened V by 5 bases and J by 2 bases, and 10 bases separated the two germline ends. Germline V gene data show CDR1 as MNHEY and CDR2 as SVGEGT. The CDR3 runs 15 residues.

This clonotype has more than one count but fewer than ten. The chain uses TRBV5-1 and TRBJ1-5, with a tentative D call TRBD1 (5 bases). Germline-derived CDR1 and CDR2 are SGHRS and YFSETQ. The CDR3 is 15 amino acids. V was shortened by 7 bases and J by 6 bases, with 20 bases between the two germline ends. The CDR3 is CASARDGTRGQPQHF. As DNA, the CDR3 is TGCGCCAGCGCTCGGGACGGTACTCGGGGTCAGCCCCAGCATTTT. The full variable domain, its missing parts supplied by reference TRBV5-1 and TRBJ1-5, is KAGVTQTPRYLIKTRGQQVTLSCSPISGHRSVSWYQQTPGQGLQFLFEYFSETQRNKGNFPGRFSGRQFSNSRSEMNVSTLELGDSALYLCASARDGTRGQPQHFGDGTRLSIL.

Points on this clonotype: This is likely a read error, given that the CDR3 carries no conserved phenylalanine or tryptophan at its end. The CDR3 DNA reads TGTGCCAGCAGACTACAGGGGAGGAACACTGAAGCTTTCTAT. Its translation is CASRLQGRNTEAFY. J is TRBJ1-1 and V is TRBV6-1; 7 bases are a match to TRBD1. Germline CDR1 and CDR2: MNHNS and SASEGT. J was trimmed by 1 base and V by 6 bases; bases with no gene match: 5. This CDR3 is 14 amino acids long.

This clonotype showed up just a few times. The genes are TRBV5-1 and TRBJ1-1; 7 nucleotides match TRBD1. The CDR3 runs to 12 residues. V lost 8 bases, J lost 4 bases, and 5 bases stayed unmatched. The germline CDR1 and CDR2 sequences are SGHRS and YFSETQ. In DNA, the CDR3 is TGCGCCAGTGCAGGGGGTGGCACTGAAGCTTTCTTT. This encodes CASAGGGTEAFF.

The rearrangement uses TRBV9 and TRBJ2-1, with D possibly TRBD1 on 6 matching bases. The CDR3 consists of 15 residues. Germline assignment: CDR1 SGDLS and CDR2 YYNGEE. With 3 bases removed from V and 6 bases from J, the gap between germline ends came to 16 bases. The CDR3 DNA reads TGTGCCAGCAGCGCCTCAGGACAGAGCGGCAATGAGCAGTTCTTC. Residues: CASSASGQSGNEQFF.

The chain uses TRBV4-1 and TRBJ2-3; the D gene is possibly TRBD2 (5 bases). Germline CDR1 reads MGHRA; CDR2 reads YSYEKL. This CDR3 spans 16 amino acids. Trimming removed 1 base from V and 2 bases from J, with 13 bases in between. The chain's CDR3 is CASSQAGGWNTDTQYF. The DNA of the CDR3 is TGCGCCAGCAGCCAAGCGGGCGGGTGGAACACAGATACGCAGTATTTT.

The chain combines TRBV5-1 with TRBJ2-7; 7 bases fit TRBD1. Germline loops: CDR1 SGHRS, CDR2 YFSETQ. The CDR3 contains 12 residues. The V segment lost 4 bases and the J segment 9 bases; nucleotides outside the gene matches: 7. Written as DNA, the CDR3 is TGCGCCAGCAGCCCAGGGACAGAGGGGCAGTACTTC. Its protein is CASSPGTEGQYF.

This chain connects TRBV4-2 to TRBJ2-1; D remains ambiguous. This CDR3 has 17 residues. Germline V lookup: CDR1 LGHNA, CDR2 YNFKEQ. Trimming removed 0 bases at V and 6 bases at J, with 18 bases between. The CDR3, as DNA: TGTGCCAGCAGCCAAGAGGAATGGTCCCGGGCCCTCAATGAGCAGTTCTTC. Translated, it gives CASSQEEWSRALNEQFF.

As to this clonotype: This may stem from a read error, because a much larger clone lies one nucleotide away. J is TRBJ2-7 and V is TRBV28; no clear D. V was shortened by 4 bases and J by 4 bases, with 11 bases between the two germline ends. This CDR3 is 13 amino acids long. Germline V CDR1 and CDR2: MDHEN, SYDVKM. The CDR3 loop is CASSSEPTYEQYF. The CDR3 region has the DNA TGTGCCAGCAGTTCGGAACCAACGTACGAGCAGTACTTC. Full variable domain (outside the CDR3, taken from reference TRBV28 and TRBJ2-7): DVKVTQSSRYLVKRTGEKVFLECVQDMDHENMFWYRQDPGLGLRLIYFSYDVKMKEKGDIPEGYSVSREKKERFSLILESASTNQTSMYLCASSSEPTYEQYFGPGTRLTVT.

This clonotype was recorded a few times. The chain carries TRBV6-2 or TRBV6-3 and TRBJ2-1, with D perhaps given as TRBD1 or TRBD2 (5 bases each). CDR1 MNHEY and CDR2 SVGEGT come from the germline V gene. The CDR3 is 15 amino acids. V was trimmed by 4 bases and J by 2 bases, leaving 12 bases between them. The CDR3 here is CASSSRDDPYNEQFF. The CDR3 DNA sequence: TGTGCCAGCAGTTCCCGGGACGACCCCTACAATGAGCAGTTCTTC.

This clonotype showed up just a few times. V gene TRBV7-9 combines with J gene TRBJ2-2, with D perhaps TRBD1 (6 bases). V was shortened by 4 bases and J by 3 bases, with 9 bases between the two germline ends. This CDR3 spans 14 amino acids. Germline V lookup: CDR1 SEHNR, CDR2 FQNEAQ (reference sequence). The CDR3 sequence is CASSSQGDTGELFF. The CDR3 region has the DNA TGTGCCAGCAGCTCACAGGGAGACACCGGGGAGCTGTTTTTT.

This clonotype was observed a handful of times. The genes are TRBV24-1 and TRBJ2-5; D possibly matches TRBD1 or TRBD2 (6 bases each). Trimming left V 9 bases short and J 2 bases short, with 9 bases between. CDR3 size: 12 residues. Germline assignment: CDR1 KGHDR and CDR2 SFDVKD. This CDR3 is CATQGTQETQYF. CDR3 sequence (DNA): TGTGCCACCCAGGGGACTCAAGAGACCCAGTACTTC.

V is TRBV18 and J is TRBJ1-5, with 10 bases identical to TRBD1. Germline-derived CDR1 and CDR2 are KGHSH and LQKENI. The trim removed 6 bases at V and 1 base at J, leaving 9 bases unmatched. The CDR3 spans 17 residues. The CDR3 is CASSTTGGSVSNQPQHF. CDR3 nucleotides: TGTGCCAGCTCCACGACAGGGGGCTCAGTGAGCAATCAGCCCCAGCATTTT.

A note on this clonotype: A much more abundant neighbour one base away suggests this may be a read error. The chain joins TRBV28 to TRBJ2-1; 7 bases align to TRBD1. The CDR3 length is 14 residues. The germline gives CDR1 MDHEN, CDR2 SYDVKM. In DNA form, the CDR3 reads TGTGCCAGCAGTCTCCTAACAGGGGAAAATGAGCACTTCTTC. It codes for CASSLLTGENEHFF.

This clonotype was counted only a few times. V is TRBV4-2 and J is TRBJ2-1, with 15 positions matching TRBD2. The CDR3 consists of 18 residues. With 3 bases clipped from V and 7 bases from J, the junction kept 10 bases outside the gene matches. Germline V gene lookup returns CDR1 LGHNA and CDR2 YNFKEQ. The CDR3 DNA sequence: TGTGCCAGCAGCCAGGCTGGACTAGCGGGGGGGGTATGGAATGAGCAGTTCTTC. Translation gives CASSQAGLAGGVWNEQFF.

The chain links TRBV24-1 to TRBJ2-2; perhaps TRBD1 as D (6 bases). The CDR3 spans 16 residues. CDR1 is KGHDR, CDR2 SFDVKD, per germline. CDR3 nucleotide sequence: TGTGTCCACCTAAGAGAAGCCAACAGGGCCACCGGGGAGCTGTTTTTT. It encodes CVHLREANRATGELFF.